The source of this T cell receptor (beta chain) is a study of blood T cell repertoires in COVID-19. Across the study: The cDNA or gDNA used as material had been derived from T cells, B-cell-depleted T cells, or PBMCs.

Clones were sequenced by immunoSEQ multiplex PCR, and TCRdb holds only the in-frame ones, with some missing. Of 350,000 to 450,000 clones detected, about 85% appear once; the ten largest clones hold under 4%. Trimming pared 0 bases from V and 2 bases from J, leaving 6 bases between. Looked up from germline, CDR1 is SGHRS and CDR2 is YFSETQ. This CDR3 region has 15 residues. The source material was peripheral blood. The chain employs TRBV5-1 and TRBJ1-6; D is uncertain. The receptor was isolated from a woman under 30 with acute or convalescent COVID-19. The CDR3 spells CASSLDTPYNSPLHF. CDR3 bases: TGCGCCAGCAGCTTGGACACCCCCTATAATTCACCCCTCCACTTT.